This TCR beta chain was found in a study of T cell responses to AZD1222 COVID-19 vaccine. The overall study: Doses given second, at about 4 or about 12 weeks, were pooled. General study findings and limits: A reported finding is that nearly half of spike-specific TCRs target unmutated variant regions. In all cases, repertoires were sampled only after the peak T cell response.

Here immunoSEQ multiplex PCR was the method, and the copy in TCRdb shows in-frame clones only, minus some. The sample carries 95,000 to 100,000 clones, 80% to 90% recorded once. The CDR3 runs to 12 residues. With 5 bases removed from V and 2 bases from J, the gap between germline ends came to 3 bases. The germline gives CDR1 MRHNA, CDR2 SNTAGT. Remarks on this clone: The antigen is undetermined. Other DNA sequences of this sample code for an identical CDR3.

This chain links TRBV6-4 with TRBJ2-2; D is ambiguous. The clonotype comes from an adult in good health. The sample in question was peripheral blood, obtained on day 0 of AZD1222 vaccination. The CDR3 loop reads CASSPNTGELFF. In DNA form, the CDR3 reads TGTGCCAGCAGTCCCAACACCGGGGAGCTGTTTTTT.